This is a list of T cell receptor beta chains from one sample in a study of OX40 agonist ivuxolimab in advanced cancers. Using immunoSEQ multiplex PCR, the repertoire was profiled, and TCRdb retains in-frame clones only, with some absent. The table lists under 70,000 clones, about nine tenths of them singletons. Here the sequenced sample was CD4+ or CD8+ T cells sorted from blood, taken in a trial of the OX40 agonist ivuxolimab. These receptors came from an adult with an advanced solid tumor such as melanoma, head and neck, liver or kidney cancer. The conserved cysteine and the conserved F or W are not part of the CDR3 here. A D gene is named only where the DNA matches it firmly.

j_call v_call d_call cdr3_aa
TRBJ2-2 TRBV5-1 - ASTPQVGNTGELF
TRBJ2-5 TRBV12-5 - ASGPEGGQETQY
TRBJ1-6 TRBV10-3 - AIKYMIDSPLH
TRBJ1-2 TRBV19 - ASSMGQENGYT
TRBJ2-5 TRBV10-3 TRBD1 ATGQLTETQY
TRBJ2-7 TRBV5-1 - ASSPDSTSYEQY
TRBJ2-1 TRBV10-3 TRBD2 AIQRGEGHNEQF
TRBJ1-5 TRBV7-8 - ASSITGISNQPQH
TRBJ1-2 TRBV6-5 TRBD1 ASSLGTGSNYGYT
TRBJ1-5 TRBV19 - ASKFQNQPQH
TRBJ1-5 TRBV6-1 - ASSWTANQPQH
TRBJ2-1 TRBV30 TRBD2 AWSPAGAFNEQF
TRBJ1-6 TRBV28 - ASSPRQHNSPLH
TRBJ2-6 TRBV11-3 - ASSPGNSGANVLT
TRBJ2-1 TRBV18 TRBD2 ASSTGLDPYNEQF
TRBJ2-2 TRBV18 - ASSLGSSGELF
TRBJ2-3 TRBV9 - ASSFVAVGGTDTQY
TRBJ2-3 TRBV5-1 TRBD2 ASSLLREGADTQY
TRBJ2-5 TRBV5-1 TRBD2 ASSPRLTSGGEETQY
TRBJ2-7 TRBV2 - ATQREGYEQY
TRBJ2-1 TRBV6-1 TRBD2 ASRAGGGNEQF
TRBJ1-1 TRBV13 - ASSLASIAF